This T cell receptor beta chain was recovered during a study of shared T cell receptors in the human thymus. Clones were sequenced by immunoSEQ multiplex PCR, and TCRdb holds only the in-frame ones, with some missing. This table has about 540,000 clones, 70% to 80% appearing once. This clone appeared once. This sample includes further DNA sequences coding for the same CDR3. With 2 bases removed from V and 4 bases from J, the gap between germline ends came to 6 bases. The CDR3 consists of 13 residues. The V gene's germline CDR1 is KGHSH and CDR2 LQKENI. The same data also went into a second study, on human thymus T cells. Per that study: Finnish infants who were healthy and having corrective surgery for congenital heart defects made up the donors. Thymic resections from corrective heart surgery supplied the tissue. Gene usage (both V and J) appeared biased in thymic and blood repertoires. Highly overlapping thymic repertoires in unrelated individuals were reported by related research.

This TCR came from a boy younger than two with a congenital heart defect. This chain connects TRBV18 to TRBJ2-1; D perhaps matches TRBD2 (6 bases). Sequences were obtained from thymocytes. The chain's CDR3 is CASSPGRYNEQFF. As DNA, the CDR3 is TGTGCCAGCTCACCAGGGAGGTACAATGAGCAGTTCTTC.